A selection of T cell receptor beta chains follows, all from one sample in a study of shared clonotypes between healthy human individuals. The assay was immunoSEQ multiplex PCR, and TCRdb's table has in-frame clones only and misses some. Of a few million clones in the sample, over 90% were seen once. Sequencing was performed on naive CD4+ T cells from PBMCs. These receptors were obtained from a man younger than 30 in good health. Some clones in this sample may be carry-over from other donors' samples. CDR3s include the opening cysteine and the closing phenylalanine or tryptophan. A D gene is named only where the DNA matches it firmly. A row's size may be missing; if present it is once, few, many or a size class.

size,D,J,V,DNA,CDR3
-,-,TRBJ1-2,TRBV13,TGTGCCAGCAGCGTCTCGGACAGACATAACTATGGCTACACCTTC,CASSVSDRHNYGYTF
-,-,TRBJ1-2,TRBV15,TGTGCCACCAGCAGGGGGAGCGGGCACTATGGCTACACCTTC,CATSRGSGHYGYTF
once,-,TRBJ1-1,TRBV5-1,TGCGCCAGCAGCTTGGTGGTGACAGGAAACACTGAAGCTTTCTTT,CASSLVVTGNTEAFF
once,TRBD1,TRBJ2-2,TRBV6-1,TGTGCCAGCAGTGAATCGGGACAGTACGGGGAGCTGTTTTTT,CASSESGQYGELFF
-,-,TRBJ2-7,TRBV5-5,TGTGCCAGCAGCCTGCAGGGGACACCCTCCTACGAGCAGTACTTC,CASSLQGTPSYEQYF
few,-,TRBJ1-5,TRBV19,TGTGCCAGTAGTATTCGGGGGGGACCCCAGCCCCAGCATTTT,CASSIRGGPQPQHF
-,TRBD1,TRBJ2-7,TRBV6-1,TGTGCCATCTCGACCTACGACAGGGCCGAGCAGTACTTC,CAISTYDRAEQYF
-,-,TRBJ1-1,TRBV7-9,TGTGCCAGCAGCTTAATGGAGAACACTGAAGCTTTCTTT,CASSLMENTEAFF
-,-,TRBJ2-3,TRBV7-3,TGTGCCAGCAGCCCCCAGAGTAGCACAGATACGCAGTATTTT,CASSPQSSTDTQYF
-,-,TRBJ2-5,TRBV29-1,TGCAGCGTCGCCCCTGGTGTGGGGGGCGCATTGGAGACCCAGTACTTC,CSVAPGVGGALETQYF
-,-,TRBJ2-3,TRBV14,TGTGCCAGCAGCAACACAGATACGCAGTATTTT,CASSNTDTQYF
-,-,TRBJ2-3,TRBV28,TGTGCCAGCAGGGCCTTGAGGCCGGGGGGCACAGATACGCAGTATTTT,CASRALRPGGTDTQYF
-,-,TRBJ2-7,TRBV21-1,TGTGCCAGCAGCAAAAGAAGGGGGACCTTC,CASSKRRGTF
-,-,TRBJ2-2,TRBV4-2,TGTGCCAGCAGCCAAGATCCCCTGACCGGAGGCGGGGAGCTGTTTTTT,CASSQDPLTGGGELFF
-,TRBD1,TRBJ1-2,TRBV10-3,TGTGCCATCAGTGAGGACAGGGGGGCCTATGGCTACACCTTC,CAISEDRGAYGYTF
-,TRBD2,TRBJ2-1,TRBV7-2,TGTGCCAGCAGCAGAATCAGCCTAGCGGGAGGAGGCGATGAGCAGTTCTTC,CASSRISLAGGGDEQFF
-,-,TRBJ1-5,TRBV25-1,TGTGCCAGCAGTGTCGGCCCCGGGACTGGTCAGCCCCAGCATTTT,CASSVGPGTGQPQHF
-,-,TRBJ2-2,TRBV12-5,TGTGCTAGTGGTTTGGTAACCGGGGAGCTGTTTTTT,CASGLVTGELFF
-,-,TRBJ1-1,TRBV5-1,TGCGCCAGCAGCTTGGCCCCCATAGGGGGGAACACTGAAGCTTTCTTT,CASSLAPIGGNTEAFF
-,TRBD2,TRBJ2-1,TRBV2,TGTGCCAGCACCTCTACGAGCGGGATAAGACCCAATGAGCAGTTCTTC,CASTSTSGIRPNEQFF
-,TRBD2,TRBJ2-7,TRBV7-8,TGTGCCAGCAGCCCAGAGGGTGGCGGGAGAACCTACGAGCAGTACTTC,CASSPEGGGRTYEQYF
-,-,TRBJ2-2,TRBV20-1,TGCAGTGCAGGGGGGGCCGGGGAGCTGTTTTTT,CSAGGAGELFF
-,TRBD1,TRBJ2-5,TRBV7-3,TGTGCCAGCAGCTCGACAGGGCGAGAGACCCAGTACTTC,CASSSTGRETQYF
-,TRBD2,TRBJ2-1,TRBV15,TGTGCCACCAGCAGAGAACCGGGACTACCAACCCATAACAATGAGCAGTTCTTC,CATSREPGLPTHNNEQFF
-,TRBD2,TRBJ2-2,TRBV28,TGTGCCAGCACCCCAAGGACTAGCGGGAACCCCGGGGAGCTGTTTTTT,CASTPRTSGNPGELFF
-,TRBD1,TRBJ2-3,TRBV5-5,TGTGCCAGCAACGACAGGGGCCTCACAGATACGCAGTATTTT,CASNDRGLTDTQYF
-,-,TRBJ2-7,TRBV2,TGTGCCAGCGGTGACCGTCCGCCCTACGAGCAGTACTTC,CASGDRPPYEQYF
-,TRBD2,TRBJ2-3,TRBV5-1,TGCGCCAGCAGTTTACTAGCGGGAGTCGGAGATACGCAGTATTTT,CASSLLAGVGDTQYF
-,TRBD1,TRBJ1-1,TRBV6-6,TGTGCCAGCGGGGAGACAGGGGGCATGACTGAAGCTTTCTTT,CASGETGGMTEAFF
-,TRBD1,TRBJ1-1,TRBV7-8,TGTGCCAGCAGCATGAACAGGGGGCGAATGGCTGAAGCTTTCTTT,CASSMNRGRMAEAFF
-,-,TRBJ2-6,TRBV11-2,TGTGCCAGCAGCCCACGGACTAAATACGGGGCCAACGTCCTGACTTTC,CASSPRTKYGANVLTF
-,-,TRBJ1-2,TRBV15,TGTGCCACCAGTCGGGAACATTATGGCTACACCTTC,CATSREHYGYTF
-,TRBD1,TRBJ1-2,TRBV28,TGTGCCAGCAGTGGCCGGGACAGGGGTTTGAGCTACACCTTC,CASSGRDRGLSYTF
-,-,TRBJ2-5,TRBV4-3,TGCGCCAGCAGCCACTGGGGTTCCCAAGAGACCCAGTACTTC,CASSHWGSQETQYF
-,TRBD2,TRBJ2-3,TRBV29-1,TGCAGCGTCGCACTAGCGGGAGGTGCAGATACGCAGTATTTT,CSVALAGGADTQYF
-,TRBD2,TRBJ2-3,TRBV28,TGTGCCAGCAGCATCACTAGCGGGTGGGATACGCAGTATTTT,CASSITSGWDTQYF
-,TRBD1,TRBJ1-3,TRBV10-3,TGTGCCATCAGTGCCGACAGGGGCTCTGGAAACACCATATATTTT,CAISADRGSGNTIYF
-,-,TRBJ1-1,TRBV5-1,TGCGCCAGCAGCTTGAGCCGTAGCACTGAAGCTTTCTTT,CASSLSRSTEAFF
-,-,TRBJ1-4,TRBV7-4,TGTGCCAGCAGCTTAGACTCGAGCGCAACTAATGAAAAACTGTTTTTT,CASSLDSSATNEKLFF
-,-,TRBJ1-1,TRBV11-3,TGTGCCAGCAGCCTAGAGGGCAGGGTGAACACTGAAGCTTTCTTT,CASSLEGRVNTEAFF